What follows describes a single TCR beta chain. The data originate from a study of sequential checkpoint blockade in melanoma. Study-wide background: Each arm's sequence ended with maintenance nivolumab.

The repertoire was sequenced with immunoSEQ multiplex PCR; TCRdb's copy has only in-frame clones and lacks some. The sample yields nearly 11,000 clones, around 73% seen once. Treatment meaning: randomized to nivolumab then ipilimumab (arm A) or the reverse (arm B). The trim removed 0 bases at V and 8 bases at J, leaving 8 bases unmatched. In germline, CDR1 is SGHRS, CDR2 YFSETQ. This CDR3 has 15 residues. The specimen comprised CD8+ T cells sorted from blood (inferred from file names), sampled from a patient given nivolumab and ipilimumab in sequence. This TCR derives from a human donor with melanoma. This rearrangement joins TRBV5-1 to TRBJ2-1; 7 positions agree with TRBD2. This CDR3 is CASSLAGRELDEQFF. Written as DNA, the CDR3 is TGCGCCAGCAGCTTGGCCGGGCGGGAGTTGGATGAGCAGTTCTTC.